This T cell receptor (beta chain) appears in the sequencing data of a study of T cell responses to AZD1222 COVID-19 vaccine. Assay: immunoSEQ multiplex PCR; the TCRdb copy retains only in-frame clones and omits some. The sample records roughly 89,000 clones, around 87% being singletons. Germline CDR1 is SGHRS and CDR2 is YFSETQ. The length of the CDR3 is 14 residues. V shed 4 bases, J shed 0 bases, and the junction held 1 base outside the gene matches. This clonotype was sampled from an adult in good health. Sequenced here: peripheral blood, sampled on day 0 of MenACWY control vaccination. The rearrangement joins TRBV5-1 to TRBJ1-3; 7 positions agree with TRBD1. The CDR3 DNA reads TGCGCCAGCAGCCAGGGGGTCTCTGGAAACACCATATATTTT. Amino acid sequence: CASSQGVSGNTIYF. Complete variable domain (other parts from reference TRBV5-1 and TRBJ1-3): KAGVTQTPRYLIKTRGQQVTLSCSPISGHRSVSWYQQTPGQGLQFLFEYFSETQRNKGNFPGRFSGRQFSNSRSEMNVSTLELGDSALYLCASSQGVSGNTIYFGEGSWLTVV.